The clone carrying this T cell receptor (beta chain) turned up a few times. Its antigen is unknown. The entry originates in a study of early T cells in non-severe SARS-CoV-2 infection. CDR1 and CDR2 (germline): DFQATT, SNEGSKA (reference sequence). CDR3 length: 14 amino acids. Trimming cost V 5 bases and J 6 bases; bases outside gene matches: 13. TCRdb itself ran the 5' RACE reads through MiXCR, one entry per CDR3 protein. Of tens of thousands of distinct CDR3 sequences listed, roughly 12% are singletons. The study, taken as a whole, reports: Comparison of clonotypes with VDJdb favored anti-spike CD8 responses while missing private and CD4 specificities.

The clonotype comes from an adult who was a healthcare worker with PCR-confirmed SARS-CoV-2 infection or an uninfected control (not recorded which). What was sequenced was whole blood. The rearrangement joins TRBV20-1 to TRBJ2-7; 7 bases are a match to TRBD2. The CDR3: CSAGGGGRFGEQYF. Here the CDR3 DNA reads TGCAGTGCTGGCGGGGGAGGCAGGTTCGGCGAGCAGTACTTC.